This T cell receptor beta chain stems from a study of tissue T cells after allogeneic stem cell transplantation. Study-wide results and limits: Few T cell clones were shared across patients, but motif clusters showed tissue-specific shared signatures. Anatomically similar tissues had similar TCR repertoires within each patient. Only a limited share of tissue TCRs appeared in blood or spleen.

V gave up 0 bases and J gave up 3 bases, with 5 bases separating them. The V gene's germline CDR1 is NSQYPW and CDR2 LRSPGD (reference sequence). This CDR3 contains 13 residues. Using immunoSEQ multiplex PCR, the repertoire was profiled, and TCRdb retains in-frame clones only, with some absent. In the table there are about 4,400 clones, around half of which are singletons. As for this clone: The antigen is undetermined. Genes here carry mouse names. Read data end 1 residue before the CDR3 end; the end is taken from the germline J gene.

The time point is: mouse harvest day 7 after allogeneic transplant. The graft held 10^6 splenic CD5+ T cells and 10^7 T-cell-depleted bone marrow cells. Mice had MHC-mismatched B6 into BALB/c GVHD, sampled day 7 or 14. The sequence was collected from a female BALB/c mouse given C57BL/6 T cells with graft-versus-host disease after an allogeneic hematopoietic cell transplant. Sequenced: lymph node tissue. J is TRBJ1-1 and V is TRBV1, with D hard to call. Here the CDR3 reads CTCSAERDTEVFF. The CDR3 DNA, read in part, is TGCACCTGCAGTGCAGAAAGGGACACAGAAGTCTTC.